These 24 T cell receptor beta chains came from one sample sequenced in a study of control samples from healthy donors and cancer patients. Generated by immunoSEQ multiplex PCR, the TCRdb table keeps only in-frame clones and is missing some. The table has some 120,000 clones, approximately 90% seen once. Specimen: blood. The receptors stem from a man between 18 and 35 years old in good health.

The CDR3 protein is CASSRLAKNIQYF. The CDR3 DNA reads as TGTGCCAGCAGCCGACTAGCCAAAAACATTCAGTACTTC. The chain recombines TRBV7-9 with TRBJ2-4; D gene unclear. From germline, CDR1 is SEHNR and CDR2 FQNEAQ (reference sequence). The V end lost 5 bases, the J end lost 0 bases, and 5 bases lay between the germline ends. The CDR3 is made up of 13 amino acids.

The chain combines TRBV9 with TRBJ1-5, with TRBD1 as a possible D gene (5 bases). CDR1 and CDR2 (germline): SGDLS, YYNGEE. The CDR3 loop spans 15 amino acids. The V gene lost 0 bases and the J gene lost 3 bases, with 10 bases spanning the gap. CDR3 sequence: CASSVGQGFNQPQHF. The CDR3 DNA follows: TGTGCCAGCAGCGTAGGTCAGGGATTCAATCAGCCCCAGCATTTT.

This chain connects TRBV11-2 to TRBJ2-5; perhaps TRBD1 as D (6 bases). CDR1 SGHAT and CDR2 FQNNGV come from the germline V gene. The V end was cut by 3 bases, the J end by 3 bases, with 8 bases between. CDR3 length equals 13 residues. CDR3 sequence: CASSLWTEETQYF. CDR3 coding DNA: TGTGCCAGCAGCTTGTGGACAGAAGAGACCCAGTACTTC.

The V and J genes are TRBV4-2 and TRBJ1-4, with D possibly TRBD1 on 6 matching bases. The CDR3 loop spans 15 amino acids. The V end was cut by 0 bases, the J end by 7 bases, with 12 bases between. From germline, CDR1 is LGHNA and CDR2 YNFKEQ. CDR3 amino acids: CASSQDRTAGEKLFF. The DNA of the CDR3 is TGTGCCAGCAGCCAAGATCGGACAGCTGGTGAAAAACTGTTTTTT.

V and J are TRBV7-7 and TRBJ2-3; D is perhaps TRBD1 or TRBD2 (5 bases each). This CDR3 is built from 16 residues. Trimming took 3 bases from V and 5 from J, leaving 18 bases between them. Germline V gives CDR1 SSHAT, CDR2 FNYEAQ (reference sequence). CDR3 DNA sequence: TGTGCCAGCAGCTTGGGACGGGGCGGGCGTGGAGATACGCAGTATTTT. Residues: CASSLGRGGRGDTQYF. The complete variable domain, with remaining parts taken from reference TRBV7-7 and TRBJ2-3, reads GAGVSQSPRYKVTKRGQDVTLRCDPISSHATLYWYQQALGQGPEFLTYFNYEAQPDKSGLPSDRFSAERPEGSISTLTIQRTEQRDSAMYRCASSLGRGGRGDTQYFGPGTRLTVL.

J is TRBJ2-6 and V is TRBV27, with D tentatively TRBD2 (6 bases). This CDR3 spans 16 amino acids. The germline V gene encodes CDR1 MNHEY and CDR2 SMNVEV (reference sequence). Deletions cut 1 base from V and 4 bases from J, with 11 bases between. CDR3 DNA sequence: TGTGCCAGCAGTTTATATCGGGGGAGAGGGGCCAACGTCCTGACTTTC. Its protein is CASSLYRGRGANVLTF.

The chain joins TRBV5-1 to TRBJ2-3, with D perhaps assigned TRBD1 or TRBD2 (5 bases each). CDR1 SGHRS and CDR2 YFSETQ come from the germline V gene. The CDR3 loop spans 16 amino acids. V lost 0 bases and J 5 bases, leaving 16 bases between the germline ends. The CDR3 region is CASSLARGPLGDTQYF. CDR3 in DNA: TGCGCCAGCAGCTTGGCCCGGGGCCCCCTGGGAGATACGCAGTATTTT.

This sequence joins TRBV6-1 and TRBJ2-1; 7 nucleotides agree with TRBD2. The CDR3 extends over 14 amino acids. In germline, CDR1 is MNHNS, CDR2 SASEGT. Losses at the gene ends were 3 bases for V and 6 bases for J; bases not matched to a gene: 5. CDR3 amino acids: CASSEGGDSNEQFF. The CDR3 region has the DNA TGTGCCAGCAGTGAGGGGGGGGACTCCAATGAGCAGTTCTTC.

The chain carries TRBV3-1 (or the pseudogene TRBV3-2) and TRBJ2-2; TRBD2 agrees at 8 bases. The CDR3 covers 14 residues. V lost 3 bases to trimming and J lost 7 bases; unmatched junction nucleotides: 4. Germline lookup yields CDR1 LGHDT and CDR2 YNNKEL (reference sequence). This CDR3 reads CASSHRGGLGELFF. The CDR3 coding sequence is TGTGCCAGCAGCCACCGGGGGGGCCTCGGGGAGCTGTTTTTT.

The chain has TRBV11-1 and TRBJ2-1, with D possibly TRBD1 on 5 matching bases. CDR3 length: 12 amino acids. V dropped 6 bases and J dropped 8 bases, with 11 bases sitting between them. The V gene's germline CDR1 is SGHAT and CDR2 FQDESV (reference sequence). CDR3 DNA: TGTGCCAGCAGACAGGCCCCCTATGAGCAGTTCTTC. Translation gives CASRQAPYEQFF.

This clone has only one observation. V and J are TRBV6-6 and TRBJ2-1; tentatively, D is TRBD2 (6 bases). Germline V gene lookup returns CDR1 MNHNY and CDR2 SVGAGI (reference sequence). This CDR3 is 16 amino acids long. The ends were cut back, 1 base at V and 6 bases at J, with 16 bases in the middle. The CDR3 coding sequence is TGTGCCAGCAGTTACTTCCTTTCCCAGGGAGGCAATGAGCAGTTCTTC. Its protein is CASSYFLSQGGNEQFF.

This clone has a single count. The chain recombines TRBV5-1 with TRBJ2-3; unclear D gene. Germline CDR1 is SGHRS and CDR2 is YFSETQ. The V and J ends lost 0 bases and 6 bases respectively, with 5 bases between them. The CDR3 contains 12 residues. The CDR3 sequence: CASSLDPDTQYF. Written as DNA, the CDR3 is TGCGCCAGCAGCTTGGATCCGGATACGCAGTATTTT.

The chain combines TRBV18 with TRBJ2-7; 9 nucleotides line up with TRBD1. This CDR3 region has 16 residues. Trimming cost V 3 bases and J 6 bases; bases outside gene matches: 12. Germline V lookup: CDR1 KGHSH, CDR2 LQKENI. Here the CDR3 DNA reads TGTGCCAGCTCACCTGTCACCGGGACAGGGCTGAGCGAGCAGTACTTC. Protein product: CASSPVTGTGLSEQYF.

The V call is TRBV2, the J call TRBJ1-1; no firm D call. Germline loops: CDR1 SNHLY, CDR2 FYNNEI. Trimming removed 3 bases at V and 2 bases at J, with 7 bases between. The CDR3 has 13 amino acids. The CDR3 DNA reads TGTGCCAGCAGTGATTGGGGAAACACTGAAGCTTTCTTT. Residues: CASSDWGNTEAFF.

In DNA, the CDR3 is TGTGCCAGCAGCCAAGCCGATCACGTAAACGAGCAGTACTTC. The encoded protein is CASSQADHVNEQYF. The chain couples TRBV3-1 (or the pseudogene TRBV3-2) to TRBJ2-7; D not resolved. CDR1 and CDR2 (germline): LGHDT, YNNKEL (reference sequence). The CDR3 has 14 amino acids. Trimming pared 1 base from V and 5 bases from J, leaving 12 bases between.

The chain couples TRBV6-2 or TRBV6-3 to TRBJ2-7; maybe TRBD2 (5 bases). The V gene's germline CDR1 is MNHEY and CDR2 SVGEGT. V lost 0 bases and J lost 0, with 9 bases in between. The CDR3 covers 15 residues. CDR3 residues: CASSYSAVSSYEQYF. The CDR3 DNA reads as TGTGCCAGCAGTTACTCAGCGGTAAGCTCCTACGAGCAGTACTTC.

For the CDR3, the DNA is TGTGCCAGCAGCTTAGGGGTATTCGGAACTGAAGCTTTCTTT. Encoded protein: CASSLGVFGTEAFF. The chain links TRBV7-8 to TRBJ1-1, with D uncertain. The V and J ends lost 1 base and 5 bases respectively, with 11 bases between them. This CDR3 has 14 residues. Germline lookup yields CDR1 SGHVS and CDR2 FQNEAQ.

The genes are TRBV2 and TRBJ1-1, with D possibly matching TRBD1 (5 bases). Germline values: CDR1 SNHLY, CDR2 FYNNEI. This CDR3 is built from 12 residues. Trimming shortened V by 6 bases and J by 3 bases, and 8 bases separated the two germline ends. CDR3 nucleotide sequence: TGTGCCAGCAGGGGGCTGGACACTGAAGCTTTCTTT. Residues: CASRGLDTEAFF.

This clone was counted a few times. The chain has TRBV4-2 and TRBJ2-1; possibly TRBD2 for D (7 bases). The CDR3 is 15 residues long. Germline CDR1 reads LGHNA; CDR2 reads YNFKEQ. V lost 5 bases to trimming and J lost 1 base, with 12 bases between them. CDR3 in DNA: TGTGCCAGCAGCGGGAGGGGGGGATCCTACAATGAGCAGTTCTTC. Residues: CASSGRGGSYNEQFF.

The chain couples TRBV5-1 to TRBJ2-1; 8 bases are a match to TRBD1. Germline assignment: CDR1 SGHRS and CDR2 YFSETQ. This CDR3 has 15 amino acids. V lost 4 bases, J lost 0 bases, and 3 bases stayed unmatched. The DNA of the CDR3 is TGCGCCAGCAGCGGGGGACAGGTCTCCTACAATGAGCAGTTCTTC. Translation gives CASSGGQVSYNEQFF.

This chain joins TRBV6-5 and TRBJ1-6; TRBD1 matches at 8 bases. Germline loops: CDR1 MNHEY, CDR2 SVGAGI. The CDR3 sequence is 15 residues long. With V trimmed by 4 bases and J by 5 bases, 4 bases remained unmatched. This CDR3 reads CASSWTGTNNSPLHF. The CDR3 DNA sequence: TGTGCCAGCAGTTGGACAGGGACAAATAATTCACCCCTCCACTTT.

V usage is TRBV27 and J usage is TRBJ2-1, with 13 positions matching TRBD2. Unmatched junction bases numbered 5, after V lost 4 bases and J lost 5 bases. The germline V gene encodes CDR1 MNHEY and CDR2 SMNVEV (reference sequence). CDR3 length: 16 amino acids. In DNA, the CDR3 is TGTGCCAGCAGTTCCCCGGGACTAGCGGGGAACAATGAGCAGTTCTTC. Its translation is CASSSPGLAGNNEQFF.

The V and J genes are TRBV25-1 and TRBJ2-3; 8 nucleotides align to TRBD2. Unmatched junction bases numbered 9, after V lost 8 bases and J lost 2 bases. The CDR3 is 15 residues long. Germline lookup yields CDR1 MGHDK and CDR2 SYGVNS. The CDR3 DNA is TGTGCCAGCGGATTAGCGGGGACTTCCACAGATACGCAGTATTTT. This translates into CASGLAGTSTDTQYF.

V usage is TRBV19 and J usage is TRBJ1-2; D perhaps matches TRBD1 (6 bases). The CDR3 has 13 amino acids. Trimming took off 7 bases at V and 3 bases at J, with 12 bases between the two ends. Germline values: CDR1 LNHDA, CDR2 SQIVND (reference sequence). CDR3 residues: CASTPTGYYGYTF. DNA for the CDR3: TGTGCCAGTACCCCGACAGGCTACTATGGCTACACCTTC. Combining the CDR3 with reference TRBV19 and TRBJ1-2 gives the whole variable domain DGGITQSPKYLFRKEGQNVTLSCEQNLNHDAMYWYRQDPGQGLRLIYYSQIVNDFQKGDIAEGYSVSREKKESFPLTVTSAQKNPTAFYLCASTPTGYYGYTFGSGTRLTVV.